The clone carrying this T cell receptor beta chain was counted many times. What it recognizes is unknown. CDR3 length equals 14 residues. The V end lost 6 bases, the J end lost 2 bases, and 17 bases lay between the germline ends. Germline CDR1 is DFQATT and CDR2 is SNEGSKA (reference sequence). This sample is part of a study of response to subunit inactivated influenza vaccine. TCRdb ran MiXCR on the RT-PCR reads and lists one entry per CDR3 protein. Altogether 530,000 or so distinct CDR3 sequences are present, about 25% being singletons, with the ten largest covering 1.5% to 2%. Study-wide findings and caveats: It was suggested by the authors that few new T cells are recruited by each seasonal influenza vaccination.

The J gene is TRBJ2-7, the V gene TRBV20-1; tentative D call: TRBD1 (5 bases). The clonotype comes from a middle-aged man who received an inactivated influenza vaccine. This specimen consisted of CD4+ T cells sorted from PBMCs, obtained around 5 days after vaccination. CDR3 in DNA: TGCAGTGCCGTAAAACAGGTACCCACCTACGAGCAGTACTTC. Its protein product is CSAVKQVPTYEQYF.